Here is one T cell receptor beta chain with its context. This sample stems from a study of T cell changes during pregnancy in multiple sclerosis. Some clones are missing from TCRdb's copy, which holds only in-frame ones; the method was immunoSEQ multiplex PCR. This table has tens of thousands of clones, 75% to 90% appearing once. This CDR3 region has 16 residues. With V trimmed by 0 bases and J by 8 bases, 9 bases remained unmatched. Germline assignment: CDR1 LGHNA and CDR2 YSLEER. The TCR originated in a female donor in good health, enrolled as a control in a pregnancy study. The chain recombines TRBV4-3 with TRBJ2-3; 9 bases align to TRBD1. Sequenced material: peripheral blood, taken after pregnancy. Written as DNA, the CDR3 is TGCGCCAGCAGCCAAGACACGGGACAGGGAATAGGTACGCAGTATTTT. Translating it yields CASSQDTGQGIGTQYF.